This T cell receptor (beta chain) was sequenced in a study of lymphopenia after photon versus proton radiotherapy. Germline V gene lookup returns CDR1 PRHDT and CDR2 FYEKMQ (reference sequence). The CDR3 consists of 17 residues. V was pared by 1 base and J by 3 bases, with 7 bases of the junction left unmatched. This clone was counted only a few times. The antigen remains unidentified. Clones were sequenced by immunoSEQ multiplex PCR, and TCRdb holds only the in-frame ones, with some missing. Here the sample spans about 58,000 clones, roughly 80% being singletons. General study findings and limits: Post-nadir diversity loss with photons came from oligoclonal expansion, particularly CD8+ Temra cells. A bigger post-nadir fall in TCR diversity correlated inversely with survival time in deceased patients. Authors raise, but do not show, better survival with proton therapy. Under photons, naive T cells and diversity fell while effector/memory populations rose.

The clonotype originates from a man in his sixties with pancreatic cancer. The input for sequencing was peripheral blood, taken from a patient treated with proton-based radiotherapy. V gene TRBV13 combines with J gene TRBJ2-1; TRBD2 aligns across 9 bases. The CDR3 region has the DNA TGTGCCAGCAGCTTAGCGGGACTTAGCGGGAGCTACAATGAGCAGTTCTTC. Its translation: CASSLAGLSGSYNEQFF.